The 12 T cell receptor beta chains reported below all come from one sample, sequenced in a study of T cells in Graves' hyperthyroidism and ophthalmopathy. RNA transcripts were the template for amplifying TCR beta CDR3 regions. Using the HTBI primer set, a first-round RT-PCR was run on the TCR CDR3. TCRdb processed the multiplex PCR reads anew with MiXCR; each CDR3 protein has one entry. The sample has fewer than 650,000 distinct CDR3 sequences, 14% seen once. The sequenced material came from blood. Receptors originate from a woman in her twenties or thirties with Graves' hyperthyroidism that later progressed to Graves' ophthalmopathy.

This clonotype was counted many times. The chain employs TRBV28 and TRBJ2-7, with TRBD2 identical over 10 bases. The CDR3 is 15 amino acids. Germline trimming cut 6 bases from V and 2 bases from J; bases unmatched to any gene: 7. CDR1 is MDHEN, CDR2 SYDVKM, per germline. CDR3 amino acids: CASSSTSGTTYEQYF. For the CDR3, the DNA is TGTGCCAGCAGCTCCACTAGCGGGACAACCTACGAGCAGTACTTC.

This clonotype has just one count. V gene TRBV6-9 combines with J gene TRBJ2-5; the match to TRBD1 covers 10 bases. J lost 5 bases, V lost 3 bases, and 9 bases had no gene match. Germline V CDR1 and CDR2: MNHGY, SVAAGI. The CDR3 sequence is 16 residues long. CDR3 sequence reads: CASSYLDRGRGETQYF. CDR3 nucleotide sequence: TGTGCCAGCAGTTACCTCGACAGGGGGCGTGGGGAGACCCAGTACTTC.

J is TRBJ2-6 and V is TRBV6-1, with TRBD1 matching 10 bases. V lost 5 bases, J lost 2 bases, and 12 bases stayed unmatched. The CDR3 is made up of 19 amino acids. Germline V lookup: CDR1 MNHNS, CDR2 SASEGT. The CDR3 bases are TGTGCCAGCAGTATATCCGGGACAGGGGTCTCACCTGGGGCCAACGTCCTGACTTTC. It translates to CASSISGTGVSPGANVLTF.

This clonotype was counted at least ten times. A junction end diverges from the germline sequence, so it may reflect a read error. The chain links TRBV7-7 to TRBJ2-3; D might be TRBD1 or TRBD2, each matching 5 bases. CDR1 is SSHAT, CDR2 FNYEAQ, per germline (reference sequence). This CDR3 comprises 14 residues. As DNA, the CDR3 is TGTGCTAGCAGCCAGTCGGGACGAGCAGATACGCAGTATTTT. Residues: CASSQSGRADTQYF.

This clonotype was detected ten times or more. The genes are TRBV28 and TRBJ2-1; D tentatively fits TRBD1 or TRBD2 (5 bases each). The germline V and J ends were trimmed by 6 bases and 7 bases, with 22 bases remaining between them. The CDR3 has 16 amino acids. Germline-derived CDR1 and CDR2 are MDHEN and SYDVKM. Here the CDR3 reads CASSLTGPAVGNEQFF. CDR3 coding DNA: TGTGCCAGCAGCTTGACGGGACCGGCGGTGGGGAATGAGCAGTTCTTC.

This sequence joins TRBV7-9 and TRBJ2-1; 7 nucleotides align to TRBD2. The length of the CDR3 is 13 residues. The germline V gene has CDR1 SEHNR and CDR2 FQNEAQ (reference sequence). CDR3 sequence: CAASSGAFNEQFF. As DNA, the CDR3 is TGTGCAGCGTCAAGCGGGGCCTTCAATGAGCAGTTCTTC.

This clonotype was detected many times. The chain has TRBV5-1 and TRBJ2-7; no reliable D call. CDR1 and CDR2 (germline): SGHRS, YFSETQ. V shed 0 bases and J shed 2 bases, with 9 bases lying between them. The CDR3 totals 14 residues. The CDR3 bases are TGCGCCAGCAGCTTGGCCACGAAGACCTACGAGCAGTACTTC. Translated: CASSLATKTYEQYF.

The sample holds many counts of this clonotype. The chain joins TRBV20-1 to TRBJ2-3, with D possibly matching TRBD2 (5 bases). With 2 bases removed from V and 2 bases from J, the gap between germline ends came to 8 bases. The CDR3 consists of 13 residues. CDR1 and CDR2 from the germline V gene are DFQATT and SNEGSKA (reference sequence). The CDR3, as DNA: TGCAGTGCTAGAAACGGGAACACAGATACGCAGTATTTT. Amino acids: CSARNGNTDTQYF.

This clonotype came up many times. The gene calls are TRBV7-3 and TRBJ2-3, with 13 nucleotides matching TRBD2. The CDR3 spans 17 residues. Germline V gene lookup returns CDR1 SGHTA and CDR2 FQGTGA. V dropped 4 bases and J dropped 4; count of bases not matched to a gene: 8. CDR3 residues: CASSSWTSGSKPDTQYF. The CDR3, as DNA: TGTGCCAGCAGCTCCTGGACTAGCGGGAGTAAGCCAGATACGCAGTATTTT.

This clonotype was detected ten times or more. The J gene is TRBJ1-5, the V gene TRBV20-1; TRBD1 agrees at 9 bases. J gave up 3 bases and V 0 bases, and 15 bases lay outside the gene matches. The CDR3 totals 19 residues. Germline V gene data show CDR1 as DFQATT and CDR2 as SNEGSKA (reference sequence). Written as DNA, the CDR3 is TGCAGTGCTAGAGATCCTAACGAAAGGGACAGGGAGGCCAATCAGCCCCAGCATTTT. It yields the protein CSARDPNERDREANQPQHF.

Many counts were recorded for this clonotype. The chain couples TRBV2 to TRBJ2-1; 8 bases are shared with TRBD2. The V segment lost 7 bases and the J segment 4 bases; nucleotides outside the gene matches: 15. The CDR3 has 17 residues. CDR1 SNHLY and CDR2 FYNNEI come from the germline V gene. CDR3 region: CASTMGVAGNGYNEQFF. CDR3 bases: TGTGCCAGCACCATGGGGGTAGCGGGAAACGGGTACAATGAGCAGTTCTTC.

The chain joins TRBV9 to TRBJ1-2; 7 nucleotides line up with TRBD1. This CDR3 contains 13 residues. V shed 3 bases, J shed 8 bases, and the junction held 7 bases outside the gene matches. Germline V gene data show CDR1 as SGDLS and CDR2 as YYNGEE. The CDR3 here is CASSADRVGGYTF. The DNA of the CDR3 is TGTGCCAGCAGCGCCGACAGGGTAGGCGGCTACACCTTC. Drawing the rest from reference TRBV9 and TRBJ1-2, the complete variable domain is DSGVTQTPKHLITATGQRVTLRCSPRSGDLSVYWYQQSLDQGLQFLIQYYNGEERAKGNILERFSAQQFPDLHSELNLSSLELGDSALYFCASSADRVGGYTFGSGTRLTVV.